The entry below gives a single T cell receptor (beta chain) sequence along with its context. Its antigen is as yet unknown. The assay was immunoSEQ multiplex PCR, and TCRdb's table has in-frame clones only and misses some. The sample records 110,000 or so clones, around 71% being singletons. These data come from a study of shared clonotypes between healthy human individuals. Whole-study results and caveats: Enrolling few donors narrowed the genetic and exposure-history diversity that was represented.

This CDR3 has 16 amino acids. Per the germline V gene, CDR1 is SEHNR and CDR2 is FQNEAQ (reference sequence). The ends were cut back, 4 bases at V and 8 bases at J, with 21 bases in the middle. To make CD8 memory, CD45RO+ cells were put together with CCR7-negative CD45RA+ TemRA cells. This TCR was recovered from a woman between 25 and 40 years old in good health. The chain links TRBV7-9 to TRBJ2-1; D is perhaps TRBD2 (7 bases). Input material: memory CD8+ T cells sorted from blood. Subset reported: CD45RO+ cells pooled with CCR7-negative TemRA cells. The CDR3: CASSSQQTSKGDEQFF. Here the CDR3 DNA reads TGTGCCAGCAGCTCCCAACAGACTAGCAAGGGGGATGAGCAGTTCTTC. The whole variable domain, filled in from reference TRBV7-9 and TRBJ2-1, reads DTGVSQNPRHKITKRGQNVTFRCDPISEHNRLYWYRQTLGQGPEFLTYFQNEAQLEKSRLLSDRFSAERPKGSFSTLEIQRTEQGDSAMYLCASSSQQTSKGDEQFFGPGTRLTVL.